This T cell receptor (beta chain) emerged from a study of blood T cell repertoires in COVID-19. Study in general: Donors in the United States, Italy and Spain gave samples during acute or convalescent COVID-19. The analysed material was cDNA or gDNA that came from T cells, B-cell-depleted T cells, or PBMCs.

V was pared by 3 bases and J by 2 bases, with 16 bases between. Germline assignment: CDR1 MNHEY and CDR2 SVGAGI. The CDR3 runs to 16 residues. Original data processing: Scientists estimated how many nucleated cells there were by amplifying reference gene primers. Sequenced by immunoSEQ multiplex PCR; TCRdb stores in-frame clones only, minus some. V and J calls plus clone size are reproduced from that table; the DNA served to infer D and trimming. The sample includes over 75,000 clones, around 90% of them seen just once. Sequencing was done on a sample of peripheral blood. The rearrangement joins TRBV6-5 to TRBJ2-5; a weak D match, TRBD2 (7 bases). This receptor was identified in a human donor with active COVID-19. The donor label of this sample is uncertain. CDR3 coding DNA: TGTGCCAGCAGTTATGAGGGGGGGTGGCGACAAGAGACCCAGTACTTC. Translation: CASSYEGGWRQETQYF.